These 30 T cell receptor beta chains originate from one sample sequenced in a study of cytomegalovirus exposure and HLA in healthy donors. PCR was performed using 60 Vbeta and 13 Jbeta primers. Data came from immunoSEQ multiplex PCR; TCRdb stores just in-frame clones and leaves some out. In the table there are about 160,000 clones, roughly four fifths of which are singletons. Sequencing used PBMCs. These receptors originate from a man aged 35 to 55 in good health and CMV-seronegative.

The chain combines TRBV30 with TRBJ1-3; perhaps TRBD1 as D (6 bases). Between the trimmed V and J ends, which lost 5 bases and 4 bases, there was a span of 9 bases. There are 12 residues in the CDR3. Germline CDR1 is GTSNPN and CDR2 is SVGIG (reference sequence). CDR3 sequence reads: CAWGQLGNTIYF. The DNA for the CDR3 is TGTGCCTGGGGACAGCTCGGAAACACCATATATTTT.

The chain combines TRBV19 with TRBJ2-2; D is possibly TRBD1 (6 bases). The CDR3 contains 15 residues. V lost 0 bases, J lost 6 bases, and 11 bases lay in between. The germline V gene encodes CDR1 LNHDA and CDR2 SQIVND (reference sequence). CDR3 loop: CASSIDHEGAGELFF. The CDR3 bases are TGTGCCAGTAGTATAGATCATGAGGGGGCCGGGGAGCTGTTTTTT.

This CDR3 is CASSSLPGQTSYGYTF. The CDR3 coding sequence is TGTGCCAGCAGCTCGCTACCGGGACAGACCAGCTATGGCTACACCTTC. V is TRBV11-1 and J is TRBJ1-2, with 7 bases that match TRBD1. Germline lookup yields CDR1 SGHAT and CDR2 FQDESV (reference sequence). V was pared by 4 bases and J by 4 bases, with 12 bases of the junction left unmatched. This CDR3 contains 16 residues.

The chain has TRBV5-1 and TRBJ1-5; 9 nucleotides match TRBD1. The CDR3 is 16 amino acids. Trimming at V came to 4 bases and at J to 3 bases, leaving 8 bases not matched to a gene. Per germline, CDR1 SGHRS and CDR2 YFSETQ. The DNA of the CDR3 is TGCGCCAGCAGCCCCGGCGGGGACAGGGCCAATCAGCCCCAGCATTTT. Translation: CASSPGGDRANQPQHF. The full variable domain, completed using reference TRBV5-1 and TRBJ1-5, is KAGVTQTPRYLIKTRGQQVTLSCSPISGHRSVSWYQQTPGQGLQFLFEYFSETQRNKGNFPGRFSGRQFSNSRSEMNVSTLELGDSALYLCASSPGGDRANQPQHFGDGTRLSIL.

CDR3 residues: CASSDGGSKNEQFF. The CDR3 nucleotides read TGCGCCAGCAGTGACGGCGGGAGTAAGAATGAGCAGTTCTTC. The chain uses TRBV10-2 and TRBJ2-1; TRBD2 agrees at 7 bases. With V trimmed by 3 bases and J by 7 bases, 6 bases remained unmatched. Germline CDR1 reads WSHSY; CDR2 reads SAAADI. The CDR3 is 14 amino acids.

The chain links TRBV6-1 to TRBJ1-6; perhaps TRBD1 as D (5 bases). In germline, CDR1 is MNHNS, CDR2 SASEGT. The CDR3 is made up of 19 amino acids. Trimming cost V 6 bases and J 4 bases, with 25 bases left between them. The DNA for the CDR3 is TGTGCCAGCAGCGAAAACCCTACGGGGGAAACCCTATATAATTCACCCCTCCACTTT. As protein: CASSENPTGETLYNSPLHF.

In its sample, this clone was seen a few times. The chain links TRBV6-5 to TRBJ1-3; D is undetermined. Germline values: CDR1 MNHEY, CDR2 SVGAGI. The length of the CDR3 is 13 residues. The V gene lost 6 bases and the J gene lost 4 bases, with 10 bases spanning the gap. The CDR3 loop is CASSSPQGNTIYF. The CDR3 bases are TGTGCCAGCAGCTCCCCCCAGGGAAACACCATATATTTT.

This clone was seen a few times. CDR3 DNA sequence: TGTGCCAGCAGCCTCGAGGAGGGGGCGGGCGAGCAGTTCTTC. Its protein product is CASSLEEGAGEQFF. The chain carries TRBV6-4 and TRBJ2-1, with D perhaps matching TRBD1 (7 bases). Germline CDR1 reads MRHNA; CDR2 reads SNTAGT. CDR3 size: 14 residues. Trimming cost V 6 bases and J 10 bases, with 19 bases left between them.

The CDR3 sequence is CASSLGPRNYGYTF. CDR3 in DNA: TGTGCCAGCAGCTTAGGTCCGAGGAACTATGGCTACACCTTC. The gene calls are TRBV11-2 and TRBJ1-2; D gene uncertain. The CDR3 consists of 14 residues. CDR1 is SGHAT and CDR2 is FQNNGV in the germline V gene. Trimming took 1 base from V and 2 from J, leaving 8 bases between them.

The chain is built from TRBV30 and TRBJ2-2; maybe TRBD1 (6 bases). This CDR3 spans 13 amino acids. V lost 3 bases, J lost 7 bases, and 12 bases lay in between. Per the germline V gene, CDR1 is GTSNPN and CDR2 is SVGIG (reference sequence). The CDR3 DNA reads TGTGCCTGGAGAAGGACAGTCTACGGGGAGCTGTTTTTT. The encoded protein is CAWRRTVYGELFF.

The chain links TRBV6-7 to TRBJ2-7; a possible D gene is TRBD1 (6 bases). TRBV6-7 is flagged as an ORF with uncertain function. V lost 5 bases and J lost 2, with 19 bases in between. The CDR3 has 16 amino acids. The CDR3 here is CASSPAEGHCAYEQYF. CDR3 DNA sequence: TGTGCCAGCAGTCCCGCTGAGGGACACTGCGCCTACGAGCAGTACTTC.

V and J are TRBV7-2 and TRBJ2-3, with 12 positions matching TRBD2. There are 18 residues in the CDR3. The junction had 10 bases not matched to a gene; V was cut back by 2 bases and J by 4 bases. Per germline, CDR1 SGHTA and CDR2 FQGNSA. This chain's CDR3 is CASSLLAGGRPMADTQYF. The CDR3 nucleotides read TGTGCCAGCAGCTTACTAGCGGGAGGGAGACCGATGGCAGATACGCAGTATTTT.

The rearrangement joins TRBV11-2 to TRBJ1-5, with TRBD1 matching 7 bases. CDR1 is SGHAT, CDR2 FQNNGV, per germline. The CDR3 has 14 amino acids. V trimming: 5 bases; J trimming: 3 bases; junction bases outside the gene matches: 4. CDR3 DNA: TGTGCCAGCAGCCCCGGACAGGCCAATCAGCCCCAGCATTTT. Amino acid sequence: CASSPGQANQPQHF. Drawing the rest from reference TRBV11-2 and TRBJ1-5, the complete variable domain is EAGVAQSPRYKIIEKRQSVAFWCNPISGHATLYWYQQILGQGPKLLIQFQNNGVVDDSQLPKDRFSAERLKGVDSTLKIQPAKLEDSAVYLCASSPGQANQPQHFGDGTRLSIL.

V gene TRBV2 combines with J gene TRBJ2-1; a possible D gene is TRBD2 (6 bases). Germline V gene sequence: CDR1 SNHLY, CDR2 FYNNEI. The CDR3 loop spans 16 amino acids. V dropped 4 bases and J dropped 0 bases, with 13 bases sitting between them. The CDR3 nucleotides read TGTGCCAGCAGTGGGGGTAGCGGTAACTCCTACAATGAGCAGTTCTTC. It specifies CASSGGSGNSYNEQFF.

This clone has a single count. V is TRBV11-1 and J is TRBJ2-1, with 7 bases lining up with TRBD1. Germline CDR1 reads SGHAT; CDR2 reads FQDESV (reference sequence). J lost 0 bases, V lost 1 base, and 12 bases had no gene match. This CDR3 comprises 19 residues. For the CDR3, the DNA is TGTGCCAGCAGCTTAGTAATATGGGACAGCAAACGCTCCTACAATGAGCAGTTCTTC. Translated, it gives CASSLVIWDSKRSYNEQFF. Supplemented by reference TRBV11-1 and TRBJ2-1, the full variable domain reads EAEVAQSPRYKITEKSQAVAFWCDPISGHATLYWYRQILGQGPELLVQFQDESVVDDSQLPKDRFSAERLKGVDSTLKIQPAELGDSAMYLCASSLVIWDSKRSYNEQFFGPGTRLTVL.

This clone was recorded only once. The rearrangement uses TRBV19 and TRBJ2-7; no definite D call. The germline V and J ends were trimmed by 3 bases and 0 bases, with 12 bases remaining between them. CDR1 LNHDA and CDR2 SQIVND come from the germline V gene (reference sequence). The CDR3 has 15 residues. This chain's CDR3 is CASSMGQPSSYEQYF. In DNA, the CDR3 is TGTGCCAGTAGTATGGGCCAGCCGAGCTCCTACGAGCAGTACTTC.

The gene calls are TRBV9 and TRBJ2-1; D perhaps matches TRBD2 (5 bases). Per germline, CDR1 SGDLS and CDR2 YYNGEE. This CDR3 has 13 amino acids. The V end was cut by 1 base, the J end by 8 bases, with 10 bases between. CDR3 DNA: TGTGCCAGCAGCGTAAGTAGCGATTATGAGCAGTTCTTC. Its protein product is CASSVSSDYEQFF.

V is TRBV18 and J is TRBJ1-1; D gene unclear. From germline, CDR1 is KGHSH and CDR2 LQKENI. This CDR3 region has 13 residues. The ends were cut back, 6 bases at V and 3 bases at J, with 11 bases in the middle. CDR3 protein: CASSSVQDTEAFF. DNA for the CDR3: TGTGCCAGCTCTTCAGTTCAGGACACTGAAGCTTTCTTT.

The J gene is TRBJ2-6, the V gene TRBV4-2; 7 bases agree with TRBD1. V lost 0 bases to trimming and J lost 3 bases; unmatched junction nucleotides: 8. There are 18 residues in the CDR3. Germline CDR1 LGHNA, CDR2 YNFKEQ. CDR3: CASSQDPGGSLGANVLTF. CDR3 DNA: TGTGCCAGCAGCCAAGACCCAGGGGGTAGTCTTGGGGCCAACGTCCTGACTTTC.

This clone was seen a handful of times. In nucleotides, the CDR3 is TGTGCCAGCAGCCAAGATATGCGGGGACAGGTAGTTGGCTACACCTTC. Translated: CASSQDMRGQVVGYTF. The chain carries TRBV4-2 and TRBJ1-2, with 8 bases that match TRBD1. V lost 0 bases to trimming and J lost 7 bases; unmatched junction nucleotides: 10. The CDR3 spans 16 residues. Germline values: CDR1 LGHNA, CDR2 YNFKEQ.

This chain connects TRBV28 to TRBJ2-5; D is perhaps TRBD1 (6 bases). Trimming stripped 5 bases from V and 8 bases from J, with 21 bases between. Germline values: CDR1 MDHEN, CDR2 SYDVKM. The CDR3 runs to 15 residues. The CDR3 DNA sequence: TGTGCCAGCAGTCCTACAATGACAGGCTTGGAAACCCAGTACTTC. Its protein product is CASSPTMTGLETQYF. The whole variable domain, filled in from reference TRBV28 and TRBJ2-5, reads DVKVTQSSRYLVKRTGEKVFLECVQDMDHENMFWYRQDPGLGLRLIYFSYDVKMKEKGDIPEGYSVSREKKERFSLILESASTNQTSMYLCASSPTMTGLETQYFGPGTRLLVL.

The chain carries TRBV7-2 and TRBJ1-2; no firm D call. This CDR3 comprises 12 residues. From germline, CDR1 is SGHTA and CDR2 FQGNSA. V lost 1 base and J 8 bases, leaving 8 bases between the germline ends. CDR3: CASSLVGGGYTF. In nucleotides, the CDR3 is TGTGCCAGCAGCTTAGTAGGAGGCGGCTACACCTTC. Drawing the rest from reference TRBV7-2 and TRBJ1-2, the complete variable domain is GAGVSQSPSNKVTEKGKDVELRCDPISGHTALYWYRQSLGQGLEFLIYFQGNSAPDKSGLPSDRFSAERTGGSVSTLTIQRTQQEDSAVYLCASSLVGGGYTFGSGTRLTVV.

J is TRBJ1-2 and V is TRBV18, with D tentatively TRBD1 (6 bases). Looked up from germline, CDR1 is KGHSH and CDR2 is LQKENI. V lost 3 bases, J lost 6 bases, and 11 bases lay in between. CDR3 size: 13 residues. The CDR3 DNA reads as TGTGCCAGCTCACCCCCGAACAGGGATGGCTACACCTTC. It specifies CASSPPNRDGYTF.

This clone was counted a few times. The gene calls are TRBV27 and TRBJ1-1; 7 nucleotides match TRBD1. The V and J ends lost 5 bases and 0 bases, in that order; junction bases with no gene match: 6. The CDR3 covers 15 residues. The germline CDR1 and CDR2 sequences are MNHEY and SMNVEV (reference sequence). The CDR3 region is CASSPGTALNTEAFF. The DNA of the CDR3 is TGTGCCAGCAGTCCTGGGACAGCACTGAACACTGAAGCTTTCTTT.

A single count supports this clone. This chain links TRBV20-1 with TRBJ1-1; D is ambiguous. The germline gives CDR1 DFQATT, CDR2 SNEGSKA (reference sequence). The CDR3 contains 11 residues. Trimming removed 5 bases at V and 7 bases at J, with 11 bases between. CDR3 in DNA: TGCAGTGCTGGTACCGGGATTGAAGCTTTCTTT. Protein sequence: CSAGTGIEAFF.

This clone was seen only once. V usage is TRBV2 and J usage is TRBJ2-1, with D possibly being TRBD1 (5 bases). V was shortened by 7 bases and J by 3 bases, with 16 bases between the two germline ends. This CDR3 is 15 amino acids long. CDR1 and CDR2 (germline): SNHLY, FYNNEI. The CDR3 spells CASTLRANLYNEQFF. The CDR3 DNA is TGTGCCAGCACCCTCAGGGCTAACCTCTACAATGAGCAGTTCTTC. The variable domain in full, completed from reference TRBV2 and TRBJ2-1, reads EPEVTQTPSHQVTQMGQEVILRCVPISNHLYFYWYRQILGQKVEFLVSFYNNEISEKSEIFDDQFSVERPDGSNFTLKIRSTKLEDSAMYFCASTLRANLYNEQFFGPGTRLTVL.

The chain combines TRBV5-5 with TRBJ2-5; D is undetermined. CDR1 SGHKS and CDR2 YYEKEE come from the germline V gene (reference sequence). This CDR3 is built from 11 residues. Trimming shortened V by 2 bases and J by 4 bases, and 3 bases separated the two germline ends. For the CDR3, the DNA is TGTGCCAGCAGCTTCGGAGAGACCCAGTACTTC. It codes for CASSFGETQYF.

In this sample, this clone turned up a few times. The chain has TRBV29-1 and TRBJ2-7; 12 bases align to TRBD1. This CDR3 is 14 amino acids long. The germline CDR1 and CDR2 sequences are SQVTM and ANQGSEA. The trim removed 1 base at V and 4 bases at J, leaving 2 bases unmatched. This CDR3 reads CSVEGDRGPYEQYF. CDR3 sequence (DNA): TGCAGCGTTGAAGGGGACAGGGGGCCTTACGAGCAGTACTTC.

The J gene is TRBJ2-7, the V gene TRBV4-2; 8 bases fit TRBD2. This CDR3 region has 15 residues. With 4 bases clipped from V and 9 bases from J, the junction kept 14 bases outside the gene matches. Germline V lookup: CDR1 LGHNA, CDR2 YNFKEQ. The CDR3 is CASSRAGGGENGQYF. As DNA, the CDR3 is TGTGCCAGCAGCCGCGCCGGGGGGGGAGAGAACGGGCAGTACTTC.

The chain couples TRBV6-1 to TRBJ2-1; TRBD2 might be the D (5 bases). The CDR3 spans 16 residues. Germline loops: CDR1 MNHNS, CDR2 SASEGT. V shed 0 bases and J shed 2 bases, with 11 bases lying between them. The DNA of the CDR3 is TGTGCCAGCAGTGAAGCGTGGAGGCAGACCTACAATGAGCAGTTCTTC. It translates to CASSEAWRQTYNEQFF.